This TCR beta chain was identified in a study of identical twins. V dropped 0 bases and J dropped 3; count of bases not matched to a gene: 6. CDR1 DFQATT and CDR2 SNEGSKA come from the germline V gene (reference sequence). This CDR3 spans 16 amino acids. TCRdb passed the 5' RACE reads through MiXCR, listing each CDR3 protein once. The data show about 190,000 distinct CDR3 sequences, about 15% seen once. This sample also appeared in a second study, on T cells expressing NK-cell markers.

Sample: CD8+ T cells sorted from blood. This sequence joins TRBV20-1 and TRBJ2-2; 8 bases agree with TRBD1. The receptor comes from a woman in her late teens or twenties in good health. The CDR3 loop is CSARDSTGAYTGELFF. The CDR3 coding sequence is TGCAGTGCTAGAGATTCGACAGGGGCGTACACCGGGGAGCTGTTTTTT.